The clone carrying this TCR beta chain showed up just a few times. The data belong to a study of blood T cell repertoires in COVID-19. Study-level information: The analysed material was cDNA or gDNA that came from T cells, B-cell-depleted T cells, or PBMCs.

CDR1 LGHNA and CDR2 YSLEER come from the germline V gene. CDR3 length: 16 residues. Losses at the gene ends were 0 bases for V and 5 bases for J; bases not matched to a gene: 6. Per the authors' pipeline: Reference gene primer amplification in the assay estimated nucleated cell counts. Using immunoSEQ multiplex PCR, the repertoire was profiled, and TCRdb retains in-frame clones only, with some absent. That table supplies the V and J calls and clone size; D and trimming were determined from the DNA. The repertoire holds 80,000 or so clones, with 80% as singletons. Sample: peripheral blood. The chain recombines TRBV4-3 with TRBJ1-2; TRBD1 agrees at 10 bases. This clonotype was obtained from a woman in her 70s with acute or convalescent COVID-19. The CDR3 loop is CASSQDTPGQGYGYTF. The CDR3 DNA reads as TGCGCCAGCAGCCAAGATACTCCGGGACAGGGGTATGGCTACACCTTC.